The source of this T cell receptor (beta chain) is a study of post-analysis software for immune sequencing data. Presence of unique molecular identifiers characterized the TCR beta cDNA libraries. TCRdb recomputed calls from the PCR reads with MiXCR, one row per CDR3 protein. The sample yields about 770,000 distinct CDR3 sequences, about 43% seen once. The source is a girl aged 5 to 17 with multiple sclerosis. Specimen: blood.

The CDR3: CASSLADRPNYGYTF. CDR3 nucleotides: TGTGCCAGCAGCTTGGCCGACAGGCCCAACTATGGCTACACCTTC. The chain links TRBV5-8 to TRBJ1-2, with D maybe TRBD1 (6 bases). CDR3 length: 15 amino acids. Trimming stripped 0 bases from V and 2 bases from J, with 11 bases between. In germline, CDR1 is SGHTS, CDR2 YDEGEE.